This T cell receptor beta chain stems from a study of cytomegalovirus exposure and HLA in healthy donors. PCR was performed using 60 Vbeta and 13 Jbeta primers. The protocol was immunoSEQ multiplex PCR, while the TCRdb copy is restricted to in-frame clones and leaves out a portion. The sample has around 72,000 clones; around 64% are singletons. Specimen: PBMCs. This sequence originates from a man aged 40-49 years in good health and CMV-seropositive.

For the CDR3, the DNA is TGCGCCAGCAGCCCCGGGACAGACTACGAGCAGTACTTC. As protein: CASSPGTDYEQYF. The V and J genes are TRBV4-1 and TRBJ2-7, with 7 bases identical to TRBD1. Germline-derived CDR1 and CDR2 are MGHRA and YSYEKL. Trimming at V came to 4 bases and at J to 3 bases, leaving 3 bases not matched to a gene. The CDR3 covers 13 residues.